This T cell receptor beta chain is from a study of cytomegalovirus exposure and HLA in healthy donors. Study outcomes and limitations: Differences between HLA loci emerged in a later analysis of TCR association rates, with DRB1 most and HLA-C fewest. What a later analysis reportedly showed was that an Asian-associated ancestry cluster had fewer N-insertions than the approximately 700-donor mean.

The PCR contained 60 Vbeta and 13 Jbeta primers. TCRdb's copy holds only in-frame clones and misses some; the assay was immunoSEQ multiplex PCR. The repertoire holds around 150,000 clones, with roughly 80% as singletons. The CDR3 totals 14 residues. CDR1 SGDLS and CDR2 YYNGEE come from the germline V gene. The ends were cut back, 0 bases at V and 2 bases at J, with 9 bases in the middle. Note on this clone: Its specificity is unknown.

The chain carries TRBV9 and TRBJ2-7; D not certain. Sequenced: PBMCs. The TCR sequence derives from a woman aged 25 to 39 in good health and CMV-seropositive. In DNA, the CDR3 is TGTGCCAGCAGCGTAGAAGCCAACCCCTACGAGCAGTACTTC. It specifies CASSVEANPYEQYF. Full variable domain (rest looked up from reference TRBV9 and TRBJ2-7): DSGVTQTPKHLITATGQRVTLRCSPRSGDLSVYWYQQSLDQGLQFLIQYYNGEERAKGNILERFSAQQFPDLHSELNLSSLELGDSALYFCASSVEANPYEQYFGPGTRLTVT.